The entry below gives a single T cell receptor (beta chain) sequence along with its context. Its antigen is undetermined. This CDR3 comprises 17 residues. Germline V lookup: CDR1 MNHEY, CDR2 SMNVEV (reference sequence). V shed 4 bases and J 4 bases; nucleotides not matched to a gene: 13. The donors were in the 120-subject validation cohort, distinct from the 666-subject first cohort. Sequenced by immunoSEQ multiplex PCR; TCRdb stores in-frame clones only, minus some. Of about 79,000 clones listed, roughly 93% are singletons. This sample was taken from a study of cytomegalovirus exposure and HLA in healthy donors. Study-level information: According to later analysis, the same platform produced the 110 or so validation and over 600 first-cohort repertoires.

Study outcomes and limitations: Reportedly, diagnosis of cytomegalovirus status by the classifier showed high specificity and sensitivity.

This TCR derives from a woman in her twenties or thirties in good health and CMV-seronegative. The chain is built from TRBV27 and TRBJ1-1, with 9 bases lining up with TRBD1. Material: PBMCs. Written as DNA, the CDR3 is TGTGCCAGCAGTTCCCTCTACAGGGGGCGCCGAGGCACTGAAGCTTTCTTT. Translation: CASSSLYRGRRGTEAFF.